This record covers a single T cell receptor beta chain. The antigen remains unidentified. This entry comes from a study of cytomegalovirus exposure and HLA in healthy donors. Study results and caveats: There was a cluster of highly shared sequence variants that was likely a sequencing artifact.

In the PCR, 60 Vbeta and 13 Jbeta primers were used. The method was immunoSEQ multiplex PCR; TCRdb's version includes in-frame clones alone and lacks a portion of them. The table records about 140,000 clones, 75% to 85% of them present only once. This CDR3 is 14 amino acids long. Trimming cost V 7 bases and J 2 bases, with 13 bases left between them. CDR1 and CDR2 from the germline V gene are SGHRS and YFSETQ. The sample comprised PBMCs. V and J are TRBV5-1 and TRBJ2-1; D unresolved. The receptor's source is a woman in her forties or fifties in good health and CMV-seropositive. CDR3 amino acids: CASGLEAPYNEQFF. In DNA form, the CDR3 reads TGCGCCAGCGGTCTAGAGGCTCCCTACAATGAGCAGTTCTTC.